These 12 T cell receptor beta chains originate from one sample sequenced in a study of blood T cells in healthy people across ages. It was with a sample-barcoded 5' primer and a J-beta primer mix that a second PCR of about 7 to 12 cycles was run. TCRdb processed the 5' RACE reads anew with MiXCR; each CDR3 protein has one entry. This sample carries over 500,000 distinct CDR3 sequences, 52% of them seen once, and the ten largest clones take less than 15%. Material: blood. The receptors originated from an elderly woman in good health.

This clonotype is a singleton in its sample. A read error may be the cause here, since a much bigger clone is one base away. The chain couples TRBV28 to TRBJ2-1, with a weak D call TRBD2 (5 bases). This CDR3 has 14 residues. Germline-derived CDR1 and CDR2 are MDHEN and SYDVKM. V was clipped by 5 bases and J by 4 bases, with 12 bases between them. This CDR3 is CASSVFSGYNEQFF. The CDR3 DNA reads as TGTGCCAGCAGTGTATTCAGCGGATACAATGAGCAGTTCTTC. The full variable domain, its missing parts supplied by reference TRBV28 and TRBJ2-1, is DVKVTQSSRYLVKRTGEKVFLECVQDMDHENMFWYRQDPGLGLRLIYFSYDVKMKEKGDIPEGYSVSREKKERFSLILESASTNQTSMYLCASSVFSGYNEQFFGPGTRLTVL.

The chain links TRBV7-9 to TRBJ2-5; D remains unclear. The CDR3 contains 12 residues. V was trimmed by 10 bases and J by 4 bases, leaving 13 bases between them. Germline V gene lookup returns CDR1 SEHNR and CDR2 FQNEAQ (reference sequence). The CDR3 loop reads CATDRASETQYF. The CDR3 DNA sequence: TGTGCCACCGATCGAGCGTCAGAGACCCAGTACTTC.

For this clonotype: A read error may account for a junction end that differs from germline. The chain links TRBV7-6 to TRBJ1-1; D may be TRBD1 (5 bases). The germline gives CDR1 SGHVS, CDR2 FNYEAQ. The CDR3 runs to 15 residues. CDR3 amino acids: CASGLGVGVNTEAFF. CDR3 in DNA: TGTGCCAGCGGCTTAGGGGTGGGAGTGAACACTGAAGCTTTCTTT.

The CDR3 here is CSVLRQRIQETQYF. CDR3 sequence (DNA): TGCAGCGTACTACGCCAAAGGATTCAAGAGACCCAGTACTTC. This chain links TRBV29-1 with TRBJ2-5; no firm D call. CDR1 and CDR2 from the germline V gene are SQVTM and ANQGSEA. V was shortened by 6 bases and J by 2 bases, with 16 bases between the two germline ends. The CDR3 is 14 amino acids.

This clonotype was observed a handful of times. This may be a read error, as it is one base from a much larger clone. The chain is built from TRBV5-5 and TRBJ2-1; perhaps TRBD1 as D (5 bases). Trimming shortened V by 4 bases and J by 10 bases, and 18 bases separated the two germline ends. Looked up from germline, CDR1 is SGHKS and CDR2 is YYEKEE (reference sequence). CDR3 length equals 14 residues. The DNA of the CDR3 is TGTGCCAGCAGCATGACAGTTGTACCCTACGAGCAGTTCTTC. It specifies CASSMTVVPYEQFF.

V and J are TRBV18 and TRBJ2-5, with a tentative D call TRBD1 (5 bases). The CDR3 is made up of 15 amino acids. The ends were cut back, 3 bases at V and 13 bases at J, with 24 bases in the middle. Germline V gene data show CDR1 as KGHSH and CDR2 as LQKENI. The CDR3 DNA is TGTGCCAGCTCACCCGAAAAAATAACAGGATTCGAGCGGTACTTC. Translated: CASSPEKITGFERYF.

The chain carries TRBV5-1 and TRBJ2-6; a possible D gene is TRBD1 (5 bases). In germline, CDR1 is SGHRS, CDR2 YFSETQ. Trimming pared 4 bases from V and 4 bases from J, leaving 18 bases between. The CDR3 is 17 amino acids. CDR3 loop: CASSQLDRRSGANVLTF. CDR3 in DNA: TGCGCCAGCAGCCAACTTGACAGAAGGTCAGGGGCCAACGTCCTGACTTTC.

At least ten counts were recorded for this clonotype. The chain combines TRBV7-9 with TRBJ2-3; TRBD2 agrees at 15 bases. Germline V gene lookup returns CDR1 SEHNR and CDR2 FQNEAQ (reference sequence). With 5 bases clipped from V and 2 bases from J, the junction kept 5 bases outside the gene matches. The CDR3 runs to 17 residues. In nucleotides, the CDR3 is TGTGCCAGCAGCGATGGACTAGCGGGGGGGAACACAGATACGCAGTATTTT. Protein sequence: CASSDGLAGGNTDTQYF.

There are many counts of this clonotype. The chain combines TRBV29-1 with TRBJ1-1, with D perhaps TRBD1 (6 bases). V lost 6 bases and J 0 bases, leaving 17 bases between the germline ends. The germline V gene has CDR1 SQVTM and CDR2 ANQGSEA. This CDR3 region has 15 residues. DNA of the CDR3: TGCAGCGTCGTCCCGGGACATCTGATGAACACTGAAGCTTTCTTT. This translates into CSVVPGHLMNTEAFF.

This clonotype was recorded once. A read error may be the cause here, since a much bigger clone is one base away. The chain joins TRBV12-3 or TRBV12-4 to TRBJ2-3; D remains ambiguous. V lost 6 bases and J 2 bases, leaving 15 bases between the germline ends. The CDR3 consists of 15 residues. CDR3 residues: CASSRGRGTTDTQYF. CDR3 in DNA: TGTGCCAGCAGCCGTGGTAGAGGAACCACAGATACGCAGTATTTT.

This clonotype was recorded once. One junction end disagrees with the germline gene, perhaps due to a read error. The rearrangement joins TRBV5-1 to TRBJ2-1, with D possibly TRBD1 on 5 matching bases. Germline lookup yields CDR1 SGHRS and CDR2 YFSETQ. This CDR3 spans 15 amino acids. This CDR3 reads CTSRASTFTYNEQFF. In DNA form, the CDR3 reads TGCACCAGCAGGGCCTCAACTTTTACCTACAATGAGCAGTTCTTC.

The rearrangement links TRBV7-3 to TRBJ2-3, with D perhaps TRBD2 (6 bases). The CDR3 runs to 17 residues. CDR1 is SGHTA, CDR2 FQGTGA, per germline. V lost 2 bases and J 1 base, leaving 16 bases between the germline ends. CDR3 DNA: TGTGCCAGCAGCTTATTGGGTGCGGGGTCTCGCACAGATACGCAGTATTTT. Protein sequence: CASSLLGAGSRTDTQYF.